One and the same sample provided the 18 T cell receptor beta chains below, sequenced in a study of Ad26.COV2.S vaccination and SARS-CoV-2 variants. The assay was immunoSEQ multiplex PCR, and TCRdb's table has in-frame clones only and misses some. The sample holds around 450,000 clones, roughly 89% seen once. As to treatment: some 20 received Ad26.COV2.S at low or high dose, single or two shots; roughly five received placebo; per-sample allocation not given. Sampling occurred on day 63 after the first vaccine or placebo injection. Material: peripheral blood, obtained in a trial of Ad26.COV2.S vaccine versus placebo. These receptors were collected from a person between 18 and 59 years old who received the Ad26.COV2.S COVID-19 vaccine or a placebo.

The rearrangement uses TRBV6-5 and TRBJ2-7; the match to TRBD1 covers 8 bases. Germline CDR1 reads MNHEY; CDR2 reads SVGAGI. The CDR3 loop spans 13 amino acids. Unmatched junction bases numbered 10, after V lost 10 bases and J lost 5 bases. CDR3 in DNA: TGTGCCACCTCAAGACAGGGGCTTGACGAGCAGTACTTC. It translates to CATSRQGLDEQYF.

V usage is TRBV5-1 and J usage is TRBJ1-1, with unresolved D. This CDR3 comprises 16 residues. Trimming pared 0 bases from V and 0 bases from J, leaving 12 bases between. CDR1 is SGHRS, CDR2 YFSETQ, per germline. The CDR3: CASSLAGWSLNTEAFF. In nucleotides, the CDR3 is TGCGCCAGCAGCTTGGCCGGCTGGTCCCTGAACACTGAAGCTTTCTTT.

The chain recombines TRBV14 with TRBJ1-3; unclear D gene. CDR1 is SGHDN, CDR2 FVKESK, per germline. The V and J ends lost 1 base and 4 bases respectively, with 8 bases between them. This CDR3 spans 14 amino acids. The CDR3 bases are TGTGCCAGCAGCCAAGTAATAGCCGGAAACACCATATATTTT. Protein: CASSQVIAGNTIYF.

The gene calls are TRBV25-1 and TRBJ2-1, with no clear D. The CDR3 contains 14 residues. V was trimmed by 6 bases and J by 6 bases, leaving 15 bases between them. Germline V gene data show CDR1 as MGHDK and CDR2 as SYGVNS. The CDR3 sequence: CASRATLEANEQFF. The DNA of the CDR3 is TGTGCCAGCAGGGCGACCTTAGAAGCCAATGAGCAGTTCTTC.

This chain joins TRBV29-1 and TRBJ2-3, with 8 positions matching TRBD2. The junction had 12 bases not matched to a gene; V was cut back by 7 bases and J by 3 bases. The CDR3 contains 15 residues. Per germline, CDR1 SQVTM and CDR2 ANQGSEA. DNA of the CDR3: TGCAGCGGCTCGGGAGGGGTAGAGACAACAGATACGCAGTATTTT. Amino acids: CSGSGGVETTDTQYF.

The CDR3 sequence: CASSPKAGQGTHEQYF. DNA for the CDR3: TGTGCCAGCAGCCCAAAAGCGGGACAGGGGACCCACGAGCAGTACTTC. This chain uses TRBV7-3 with TRBJ2-7; 10 positions agree with TRBD1. J was trimmed by 5 bases and V by 5 bases; bases with no gene match: 12. There are 16 residues in the CDR3. Germline assignment: CDR1 SGHTA and CDR2 FQGTGA.

The V call is TRBV5-4, the J call TRBJ2-3; D is ambiguous. The CDR3 is 14 residues long. The ends were cut back, 5 bases at V and 0 bases at J, with 10 bases in the middle. Germline CDR1 is SGHNT and CDR2 is YYREEE (reference sequence). CDR3 sequence (DNA): TGTGCCAGCAGTCCGCGCGTTAGCACAGATACGCAGTATTTT. Translation: CASSPRVSTDTQYF. Drawing the rest from reference TRBV5-4 and TRBJ2-3, the complete variable domain is ETGVTQSPTHLIKTRGQQVTLRCSSQSGHNTVSWYQQALGQGPQFIFQYYREEENGRGNFPPRFSGLQFPNYSSELNVNALELDDSALYLCASSPRVSTDTQYFGPGTRLTVL.

This chain joins TRBV7-9 and TRBJ1-4, with D hard to call. In germline, CDR1 is SEHNR, CDR2 FQNEAQ (reference sequence). CDR3 length: 14 residues. The V gene lost 5 bases and the J gene lost 4 bases, with 11 bases spanning the gap. In nucleotides, the CDR3 is TGTGCCAGCAGCCCCCTCCCGAGTAATGAAAAACTGTTTTTT. Encoded protein: CASSPLPSNEKLFF.

V is TRBV6-5 and J is TRBJ1-4, with 9 bases aligning to TRBD1. V shed 2 bases, J shed 10 bases, and the junction held 5 bases outside the gene matches. Germline assignment: CDR1 MNHEY and CDR2 SVGAGI. CDR3 length: 14 amino acids. The CDR3, as DNA: TGTGCCAGCAGTTACAGGACAGGGGAGCGAAAACTGTTTTTT. Translation: CASSYRTGERKLFF.

The chain recombines TRBV6-1 with TRBJ1-5; maybe TRBD1 (6 bases). Per germline, CDR1 MNHNS and CDR2 SASEGT. This CDR3 is 17 amino acids long. The V end lost 4 bases, the J end lost 3 bases, and 19 bases lay between the germline ends. The CDR3 reads CASSARGGQSFNQPQHF. In DNA, the CDR3 is TGTGCCAGCAGTGCTCGGGGGGGGCAGTCGTTCAATCAGCCCCAGCATTTT.

The chain carries TRBV5-5 and TRBJ2-7; D call uncertain. This CDR3 spans 14 amino acids. Per germline, CDR1 SGHKS and CDR2 YYEKEE (reference sequence). Trimming removed 4 bases from V and 5 bases from J, with 16 bases in between. The CDR3 nucleotides read TGTGCCAGCAGCCCCGGGTCCAAGCCTCACGAGCAGTACTTC. Encoded protein: CASSPGSKPHEQYF.

This clone was seen once. V usage is TRBV6-2 or TRBV6-3 and J usage is TRBJ2-3; maybe TRBD2 (6 bases). The length of the CDR3 is 17 residues. Germline CDR1 reads MNHEY; CDR2 reads SVGEGT. V lost 2 bases and J lost 3, with 18 bases in between. The CDR3 DNA reads as TGTGCCAGCAGTTACCCCTTAACGGTGGGGAGGACAGATACGCAGTATTTT. Its translation is CASSYPLTVGRTDTQYF.

The chain employs TRBV14 and TRBJ2-1; D is ambiguous. CDR1 SGHDN and CDR2 FVKESK come from the germline V gene. With 0 bases removed from V and 4 bases from J, the gap between germline ends came to 7 bases. CDR3 length: 14 residues. The CDR3 here is CASSQEFSYNEQFF. The CDR3 DNA sequence: TGTGCCAGCAGCCAAGAGTTTTCGTACAATGAGCAGTTCTTC.

The chain combines TRBV14 with TRBJ2-1; TRBD2 is a possible D gene (6 bases). V lost 5 bases, J lost 15 bases, and 17 bases lay in between. The CDR3 has 12 residues. Germline V gives CDR1 SGHDN, CDR2 FVKESK. The CDR3: CASSFSGRMGFF. The DNA of the CDR3 is TGTGCCAGCAGCTTCTCGGGGAGGATGGGGTTCTTC.

This clone appeared once. The V and J genes are TRBV5-5 and TRBJ2-5; D ambiguous. Trimming pared 1 base from V and 4 bases from J, leaving 5 bases between. The V gene's germline CDR1 is SGHKS and CDR2 YYEKEE (reference sequence). CDR3 length: 12 amino acids. The chain's CDR3 is CASSLLPETQYF. CDR3 bases: TGTGCCAGCAGCTTGTTACCAGAGACCCAGTACTTC.

This rearrangement joins TRBV13 to TRBJ2-1, with D uncertain. CDR3 size: 13 residues. CDR1 is PRHDT, CDR2 FYEKMQ, per germline (reference sequence). With 4 bases removed from V and 5 bases from J, the gap between germline ends came to 9 bases. The CDR3 is CASSSPWHNEQFF. For the CDR3, the DNA is TGTGCCAGCAGCTCCCCCTGGCACAATGAGCAGTTCTTC.

This chain connects TRBV5-8 to TRBJ1-5; D is ambiguous. V lost 5 bases to trimming and J lost 0 bases, with 12 bases between them. CDR3 length: 15 residues. Germline CDR1 reads SGHTS; CDR2 reads YDEGEE. The CDR3 DNA sequence: TGTGCCAGCAGTTACTGGGCTCATAGCAATCAGCCCCAGCATTTT. Translation gives CASSYWAHSNQPQHF.

The count of this clone is one. The chain employs TRBV5-1 and TRBJ2-2; D gene uncertain. Trimming shortened V by 4 bases and J by 0 bases, and 10 bases separated the two germline ends. CDR3 length: 15 amino acids. Germline CDR1 SGHRS, CDR2 YFSETQ. Here the CDR3 reads CASSVDHANTGELFF. CDR3 coding DNA: TGCGCCAGCAGCGTGGACCACGCGAACACCGGGGAGCTGTTTTTT.